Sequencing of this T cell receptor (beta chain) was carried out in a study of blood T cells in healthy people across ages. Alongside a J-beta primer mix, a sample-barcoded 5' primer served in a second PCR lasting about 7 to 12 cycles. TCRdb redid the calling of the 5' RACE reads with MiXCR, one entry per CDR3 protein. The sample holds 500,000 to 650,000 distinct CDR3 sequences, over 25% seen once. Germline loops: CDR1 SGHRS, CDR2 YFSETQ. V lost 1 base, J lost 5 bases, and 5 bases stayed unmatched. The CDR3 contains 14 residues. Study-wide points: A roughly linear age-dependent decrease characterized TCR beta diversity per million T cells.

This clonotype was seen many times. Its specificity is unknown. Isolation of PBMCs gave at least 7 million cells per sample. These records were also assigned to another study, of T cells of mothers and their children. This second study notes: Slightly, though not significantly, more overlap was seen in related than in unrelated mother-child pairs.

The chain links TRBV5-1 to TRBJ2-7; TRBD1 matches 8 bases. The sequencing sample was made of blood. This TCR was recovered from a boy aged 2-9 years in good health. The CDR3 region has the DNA TGCGCCAGCAGCTTGATCGGGACAGGTAACGAGCAGTACTTC. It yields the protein CASSLIGTGNEQYF. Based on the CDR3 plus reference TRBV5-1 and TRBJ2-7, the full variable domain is KAGVTQTPRYLIKTRGQQVTLSCSPISGHRSVSWYQQTPGQGLQFLFEYFSETQRNKGNFPGRFSGRQFSNSRSEMNVSTLELGDSALYLCASSLIGTGNEQYFGPGTRLTVT.